This T cell receptor (beta chain) was recorded in a study of shared clonotypes between healthy human individuals (dated by TCRdb to the early 2020s). A note on the overall study: The cohort comprised a couple of women and a few men aged 18 to 49 years. Per donor, three plates each were used for CD4 naive and CD4 memory, two for CD8 naive, and one for CD8 memory. The study deeply sequenced blood TCR repertoires of several healthy adults to estimate repertoire size and the extent of clonotype sharing between individuals. To increase sequencing depth and limit assay-specific biases, TCR repertoire library preparation and sequencing were carried out by different laboratories using diverse techniques. Each donor's leukapheresis produced roughly between roughly 0.85 and 9.5 billion PBMCs.

Worth noting for this clone: Its antigen is currently not known. No base quality information exists; no much larger clone differs at one position.

From the cysteine up to the phenylalanine, the CDR3 has a length of 15 residues. Only the CDR3 DNA is retained, 45 bases long and in frame from the first base. CDR1 LNHNV and CDR2 YYDKDF were looked up in the germline V gene (reference sequence). Between the V and J ends, shortened by 0 bases and 6 bases respectively, the junction contains 12 bases. The paper as a whole reports these results and caveats: Even with the large sequencing depth, rarefaction of the sorted-subset datasets indicated that sequencing was incomplete. Across a few donors, approximately 4.6% of naive CD4, around 3.5% of naive CD8, 2.3% of memory CD4, and 0.4% to 0.45% of memory CD8 clonotypes were shared. Pairwise subsampling indicated that sequencing depth was expected to affect the degree of clonotype sharing among donors. Compared with non-shared clonotypes, clonotypes shared by all four sorted-subset donors had higher generation probabilities. Larger estimated clonotype richness was generally found for naive subsets than for memory subsets. Sampling was limited to blood, and TCR repertoires in tissue likely differ from TCR repertoires in blood. The small number of donors limited the genetic and exposure-history diversity represented.

CD8 naive samples consisted of CD45RO-negative cells that were positively selected for CCR7, yielding a CD45RA+CCR7+ population without TemRA cells. The donors were healthy, HIV-negative adults who had no recently reported acute infections or vaccinations. All donors were Caucasian adults living in Nashville, Tennessee, USA. After blood collection by leukapheresis, PBMCs were isolated using Ficoll-Histopaque density gradient centrifugation and then cryopreserved in the vapor phase of liquid nitrogen. Analytical flow cytometry was used to check the purity and quantity of every magnetically sorted T cell population. From each sorted fraction, genomic DNA was isolated and quantified by UV absorbance on a Nanodrop 2000c. Using the deep immunoSEQ assay, multiplex PCR amplified TCR CDR3 regions from genomic DNA. Genomic DNA extracted from each cell subset was distributed evenly over all wells of several immunoSEQ 96-well plates, and each plate served as one replicate. For sorted subsets, roughly 200 ng of genomic DNA, equivalent to about 30,000 T cell genomes, went into each replicate PCR. The purified libraries were quantified using a Qubit 3.0 fluorometer, sized with a Bioanalyzer 2100, and then quantified again using the KAPA Library Quantification kit. Each immunoSEQ 96-well plate was sequenced on its own single-read 150-cycle Illumina NextSeq 550 flow cell. For the original study's pipeline: Because the immunoSEQ output held only junctional sequences and lacked quality scores, the filtering could not match the filtering applied to full-length reads. To assign V/J genes and CDR3, sequences were annotated using PyIR, a Python wrapper for IgBLAST v1.9, with IMGT germline references. Any read was removed if the V/J assignment was weak (E-value above 1e-6), the CDR3 was missing, or the read contained stop codons, out-of-frame junctions, or ambiguous translated residues. V3J clonotypes were defined by identical inferred V gene, J gene, and CDR3 amino acid sequence. To compute the percentage overlap between repertoires, the number of shared unique clonotypes was divided by the size of the smaller repertoire. Three approaches were used to assess repertoire richness: RTK rarefaction, the Chao1 estimator, and Recon v2.1 estimates of unobserved clonotypes. Generation probabilities were computed with OLGA for all TCRbeta clonotypes obtained by the gDNA method from a handful of donors. TCRdb stores this immuneACCESS table with in-frame sequences only. Part of the clones is absent; in the studies checked, under half of the shortfall reflects unresolved V genes, and no reason is known for the rest. That table is the source of V, J and clone size, and D and trimming were worked out from the DNA. This sample holds approximately 600,000 clones; approximately 95% were observed only once. The ten largest clones capture approximately 0.11% of the sample.

This sequence uses TRBV15 and TRBJ1-5, with TRBD1 as a weak D call on 5 bases. The TCR comes from a woman aged 25 to 39 in good health. Sequencing was carried out using naive CD8+ T cells sorted from blood. Taken with the paper, the label for cell subset or site translates to: CD45RA+CCR7+. The CDR3 amino acid sequence is: CATSRDGQGSQPQHF. The bases read TGTGCCACCAGCAGAGATGGCCAGGGAAGTCAGCCCCAGCATTTT.